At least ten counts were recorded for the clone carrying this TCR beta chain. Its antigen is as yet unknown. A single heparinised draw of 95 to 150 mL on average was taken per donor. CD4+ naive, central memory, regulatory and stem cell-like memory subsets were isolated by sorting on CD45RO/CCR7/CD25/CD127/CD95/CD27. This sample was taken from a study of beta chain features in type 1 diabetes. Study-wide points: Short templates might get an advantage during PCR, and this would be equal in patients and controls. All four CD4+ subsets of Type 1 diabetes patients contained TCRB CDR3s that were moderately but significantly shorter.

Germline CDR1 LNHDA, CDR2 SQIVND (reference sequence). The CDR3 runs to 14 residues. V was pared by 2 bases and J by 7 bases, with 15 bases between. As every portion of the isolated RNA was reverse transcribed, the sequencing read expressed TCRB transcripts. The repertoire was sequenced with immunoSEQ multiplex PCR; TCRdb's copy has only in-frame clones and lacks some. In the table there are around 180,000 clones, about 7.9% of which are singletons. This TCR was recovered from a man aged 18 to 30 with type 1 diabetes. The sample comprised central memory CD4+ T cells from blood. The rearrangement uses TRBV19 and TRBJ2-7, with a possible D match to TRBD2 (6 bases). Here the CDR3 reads CASSITRLGGEQYF. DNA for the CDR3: TGTGCCAGTAGTATAACCAGACTTGGGGGGGAGCAGTACTTC.